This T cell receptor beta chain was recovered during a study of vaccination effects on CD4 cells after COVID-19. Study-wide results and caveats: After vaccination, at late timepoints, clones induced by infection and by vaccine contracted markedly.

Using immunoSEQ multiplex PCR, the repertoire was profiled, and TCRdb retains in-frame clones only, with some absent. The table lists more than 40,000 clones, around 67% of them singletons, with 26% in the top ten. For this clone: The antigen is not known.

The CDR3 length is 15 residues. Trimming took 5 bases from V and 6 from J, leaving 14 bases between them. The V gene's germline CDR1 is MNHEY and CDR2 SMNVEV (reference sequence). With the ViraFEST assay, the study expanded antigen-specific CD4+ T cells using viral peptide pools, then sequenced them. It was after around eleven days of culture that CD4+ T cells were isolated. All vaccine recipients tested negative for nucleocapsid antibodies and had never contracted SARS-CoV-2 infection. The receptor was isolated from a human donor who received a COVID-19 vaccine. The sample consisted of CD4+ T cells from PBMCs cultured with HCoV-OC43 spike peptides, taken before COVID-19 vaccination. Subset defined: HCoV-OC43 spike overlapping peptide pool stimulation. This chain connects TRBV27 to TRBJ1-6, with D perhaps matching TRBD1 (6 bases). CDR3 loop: CASSPLDRSNSPLHF. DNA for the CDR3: TGTGCCAGCAGTCCTCTGGACAGATCTAATTCACCCCTCCACTTT.